Described below is a single T cell receptor beta chain sequence and its context. Sequencing used immunoSEQ multiplex PCR; TCRdb keeps in-frame clones, though not all of them. This repertoire shows approximately 1,600 clones, approximately 80% found once; its top ten account for 7.7%. V shed 3 bases, J shed 4 bases, and the junction held 3 bases outside the gene matches. The CDR3 extends over 14 amino acids. CDR1 and CDR2 from the germline V gene are MRHNA and SNTAGT. The sample belongs to a study of immune characteristics of hereditary and idiopathic chronic pancreatitis. Patients having total pancreatectomy with islet autotransplantation provided the chronic pancreatitis pancreas tissue.

The receptor was derived from a human donor with chronic pancreatitis. This sequence joins TRBV6-4 and TRBJ2-3; 8 bases are a match to TRBD2. Sequenced input: pancreas tissue with hereditary chronic pancreatitis. This CDR3 reads CASSESGGADTQYF. The CDR3 nucleotides are TGTGCCAGCAGTGAGAGCGGGGGTGCAGATACGCAGTATTTT.